Below are 10 T cell receptor beta chains sequenced from a single sample in a study of neoadjuvant anti-PD-1 for oral cavity cancer. Some clones are missing from TCRdb's copy, which holds only in-frame ones; the method was immunoSEQ multiplex PCR. The sample records some 15,000 clones, 70% being singletons. Specimen: PBMCs, collected before nivolumab (anti-PD-1) treatment. The receptor source for this set is a person between 40 and 85 years old with oral cavity squamous cell carcinoma.

The chain is built from TRBV11-2 and TRBJ2-3; the D gene could be TRBD1 or TRBD2 (5 bases each). Germline V lookup: CDR1 SGHAT, CDR2 FQNNGV. Deletions cut 7 bases from V and 3 bases from J, with 23 bases between. The CDR3 spans 17 residues. CDR3 loop: CASIPLRGRTLTDTQYF. Written as DNA, the CDR3 is TGTGCCAGCATCCCGTTGAGGGGTCGGACATTAACAGATACGCAGTATTTT.

This chain uses TRBV29-1 with TRBJ2-3, with D perhaps TRBD2 (5 bases). Germline-derived CDR1 and CDR2 are SQVTM and ANQGSEA. Trimming cost V 3 bases and J 8 bases, with 9 bases left between them. This CDR3 spans 11 amino acids. Here the CDR3 reads CSVDLASTQYF. CDR3 DNA sequence: TGCAGCGTTGACCTAGCAAGTACGCAGTATTTT.

V and J are TRBV6-1 and TRBJ2-4; D is possibly TRBD1 (5 bases). The length of the CDR3 is 16 residues. With 0 bases removed from V and 1 base from J, the gap between germline ends came to 10 bases. Germline CDR1 and CDR2: MNHNS and SASEGT. The CDR3 DNA is TGTGCCAGCAGTGAAGCGCAGGCAGGGGCCAAAAACATTCAGTACTTC. Residues: CASSEAQAGAKNIQYF.

The chain employs TRBV15 and TRBJ2-2; the match to TRBD2 covers 8 bases. This CDR3 region has 14 residues. Germline lookup yields CDR1 LNHNV and CDR2 YYDKDF (reference sequence). V lost 3 bases, J lost 4 bases, and 1 base stayed unmatched. As DNA, the CDR3 is TGTGCCACCAGCAGCCGGGGGGGCACCGGGGAGCTGTTTTTT. Translated, it gives CATSSRGGTGELFF. The variable domain in full, completed from reference TRBV15 and TRBJ2-2, reads DAMVIQNPRYQVTQFGKPVTLSCSQTLNHNVMYWYQQKSSQAPKLLFHYYDKDFNNEADTPDNFQSRRPNTSFCFLDIRSPGLGDTAMYLCATSSRGGTGELFFGEGSRLTVL.

J is TRBJ1-1 and V is TRBV25-1; D is ambiguous. Germline V gene data show CDR1 as MGHDK and CDR2 as SYGVNS. V dropped 5 bases and J dropped 5 bases, with 15 bases sitting between them. The CDR3 is 14 residues long. This CDR3 reads CASSTVGRETEAFF. The DNA of the CDR3 is TGTGCCAGCAGTACAGTGGGTAGGGAGACTGAAGCTTTCTTT.

A few counts support this clone. CDR3 sequence reads: CASAPPGELAGDTDTQYF. DNA for the CDR3: TGCGCCAGCGCCCCCCCCGGAGAACTAGCGGGAGACACAGATACGCAGTATTTT. The chain carries TRBV10-2 and TRBJ2-3; 11 bases map to TRBD2. This CDR3 comprises 18 residues. V dropped 8 bases and J dropped 2; count of bases not matched to a gene: 15. Germline CDR1 WSHSY, CDR2 SAAADI.

The chain joins TRBV6-1 to TRBJ1-6, with a tentative D call TRBD1 (5 bases). Germline CDR1 is MNHNS and CDR2 is SASEGT. CDR3 length: 14 amino acids. V shed 11 bases and J shed 3 bases, with 14 bases lying between them. The CDR3 loop is CAVQVVSYNSPLHF. The CDR3 DNA is TGTGCCGTACAGGTCGTCAGCTATAATTCACCCCTCCACTTT.

J is TRBJ2-5 and V is TRBV5-4; 10 bases map to TRBD1. From germline, CDR1 is SGHNT and CDR2 YYREEE (reference sequence). This CDR3 spans 17 amino acids. With 4 bases clipped from V and 2 bases from J, the junction kept 11 bases outside the gene matches. The CDR3 coding sequence is TGTGCCAGCAGCCCCCCGGGACAGGGGATTTTTCAAGAGACCCAGTACTTC. Its translation is CASSPPGQGIFQETQYF.

The chain uses TRBV7-2 and TRBJ2-1; 14 bases line up with TRBD2. Unmatched junction bases numbered 3, after V lost 4 bases and J lost 7 bases. This CDR3 spans 15 amino acids. Germline CDR1 is SGHTA and CDR2 is FQGNSA. The CDR3 spells CASSSRTSGGNEQFF. The CDR3 bases are TGTGCCAGCAGCTCCAGGACTAGCGGGGGGAATGAGCAGTTCTTC. Full variable domain (remainder filled in from reference TRBV7-2 and TRBJ2-1): GAGVSQSPSNKVTEKGKDVELRCDPISGHTALYWYRQSLGQGLEFLIYFQGNSAPDKSGLPSDRFSAERTGGSVSTLTIQRTQQEDSAVYLCASSSRTSGGNEQFFGPGTRLTVL.

The chain carries TRBV20-1 and TRBJ1-2; D uncertain. The germline CDR1 and CDR2 sequences are DFQATT and SNEGSKA (reference sequence). V lost 0 bases and J 8 bases, leaving 7 bases between the germline ends. CDR3 length: 11 amino acids. The CDR3 reads CSARDLGGYTF. The CDR3 DNA reads as TGCAGTGCTAGAGATCTGGGGGGCTACACCTTC.